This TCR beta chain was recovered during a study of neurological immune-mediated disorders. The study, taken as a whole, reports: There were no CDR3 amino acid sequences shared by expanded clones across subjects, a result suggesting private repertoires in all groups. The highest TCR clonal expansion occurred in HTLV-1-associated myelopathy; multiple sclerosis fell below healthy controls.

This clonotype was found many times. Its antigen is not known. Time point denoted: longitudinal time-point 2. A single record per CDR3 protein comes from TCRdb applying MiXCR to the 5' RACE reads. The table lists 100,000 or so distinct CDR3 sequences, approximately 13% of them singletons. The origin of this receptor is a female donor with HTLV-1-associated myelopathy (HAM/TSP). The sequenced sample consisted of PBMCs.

This chain's CDR3 is CASSLGASGGDEQFF. The CDR3 region has the DNA TGCGCCAGCAGCTTGGGGGCTAGCGGGGGCGATGAGCAGTTCTTC. The chain joins TRBV5-1 to TRBJ2-1; 10 positions agree with TRBD2. CDR3 length equals 15 residues. Germline V gives CDR1 SGHRS, CDR2 YFSETQ. Trimming at V came to 0 bases and at J to 8 bases, leaving 5 bases not matched to a gene.